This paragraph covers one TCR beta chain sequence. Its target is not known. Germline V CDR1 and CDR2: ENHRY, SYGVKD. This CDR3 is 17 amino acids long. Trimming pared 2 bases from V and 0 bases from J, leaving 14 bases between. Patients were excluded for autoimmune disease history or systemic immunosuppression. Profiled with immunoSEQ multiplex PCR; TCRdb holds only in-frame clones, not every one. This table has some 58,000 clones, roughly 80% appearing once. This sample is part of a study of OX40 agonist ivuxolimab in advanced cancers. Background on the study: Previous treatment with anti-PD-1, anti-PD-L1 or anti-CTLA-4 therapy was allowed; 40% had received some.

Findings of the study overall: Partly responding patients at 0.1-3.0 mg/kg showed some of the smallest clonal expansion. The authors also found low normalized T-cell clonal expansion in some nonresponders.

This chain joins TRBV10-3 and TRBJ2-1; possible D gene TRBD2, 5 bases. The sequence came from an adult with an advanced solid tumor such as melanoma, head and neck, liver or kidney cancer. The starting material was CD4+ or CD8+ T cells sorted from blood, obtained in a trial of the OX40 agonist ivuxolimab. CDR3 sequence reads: CAISERTTSRSYNEQFF. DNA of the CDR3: TGTGCCATCAGTGAGCGAACAACTAGTCGCTCCTACAATGAGCAGTTCTTC.